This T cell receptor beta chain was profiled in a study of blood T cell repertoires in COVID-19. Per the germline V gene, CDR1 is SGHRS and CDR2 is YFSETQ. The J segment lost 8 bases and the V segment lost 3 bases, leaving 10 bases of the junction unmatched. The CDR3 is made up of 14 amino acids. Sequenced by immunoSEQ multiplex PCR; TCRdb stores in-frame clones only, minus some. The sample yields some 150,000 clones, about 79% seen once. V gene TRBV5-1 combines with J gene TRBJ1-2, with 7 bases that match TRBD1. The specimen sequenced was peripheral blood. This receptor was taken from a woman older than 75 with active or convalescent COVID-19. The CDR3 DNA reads TGCGCCAGCAGCTCCGGACAGGTCGCGGGAGGCTACACCTTC. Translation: CASSSGQVAGGYTF.